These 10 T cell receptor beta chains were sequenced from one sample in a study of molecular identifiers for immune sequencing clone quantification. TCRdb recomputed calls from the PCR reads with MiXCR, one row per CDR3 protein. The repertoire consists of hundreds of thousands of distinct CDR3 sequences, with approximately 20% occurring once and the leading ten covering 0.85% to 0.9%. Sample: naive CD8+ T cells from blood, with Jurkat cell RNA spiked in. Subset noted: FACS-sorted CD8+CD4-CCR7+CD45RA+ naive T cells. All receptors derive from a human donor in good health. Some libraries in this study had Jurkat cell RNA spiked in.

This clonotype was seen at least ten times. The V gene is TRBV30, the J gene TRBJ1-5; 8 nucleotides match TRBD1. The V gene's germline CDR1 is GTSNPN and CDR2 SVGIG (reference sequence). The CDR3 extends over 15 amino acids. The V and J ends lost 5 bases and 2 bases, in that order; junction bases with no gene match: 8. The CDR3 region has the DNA TGTGCCTGGCGTACCAAACAGGGGGGCAATCAGCCCCAGCATTTT. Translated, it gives CAWRTKQGGNQPQHF.

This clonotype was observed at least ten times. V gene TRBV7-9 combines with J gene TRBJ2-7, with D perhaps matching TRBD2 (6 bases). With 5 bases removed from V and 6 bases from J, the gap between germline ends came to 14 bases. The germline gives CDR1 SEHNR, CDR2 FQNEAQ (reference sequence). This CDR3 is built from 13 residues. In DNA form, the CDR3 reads TGTGCCAGCAGCCCGAGGGACTCCCTCGAGCAGTACTTC. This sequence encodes CASSPRDSLEQYF.

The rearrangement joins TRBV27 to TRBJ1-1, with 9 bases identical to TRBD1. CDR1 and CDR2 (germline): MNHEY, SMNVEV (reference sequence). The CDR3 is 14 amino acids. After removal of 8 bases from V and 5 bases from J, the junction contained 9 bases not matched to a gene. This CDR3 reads CASALRDRVTEAFF. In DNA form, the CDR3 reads TGTGCCAGCGCCCTTCGGGACAGGGTTACTGAAGCTTTCTTT.

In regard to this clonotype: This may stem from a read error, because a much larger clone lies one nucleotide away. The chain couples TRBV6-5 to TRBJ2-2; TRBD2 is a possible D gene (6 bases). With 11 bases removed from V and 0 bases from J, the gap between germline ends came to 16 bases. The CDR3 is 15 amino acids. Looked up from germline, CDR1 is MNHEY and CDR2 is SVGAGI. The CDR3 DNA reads TGTGCCGGCCATAGGGAGCGGGCGAACACCGGGGAGCTGTTTTTT. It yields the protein CAGHRERANTGELFF.

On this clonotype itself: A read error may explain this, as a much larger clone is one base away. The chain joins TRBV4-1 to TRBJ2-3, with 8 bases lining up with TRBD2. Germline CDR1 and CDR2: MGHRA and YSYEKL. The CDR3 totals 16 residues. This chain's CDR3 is CVSSQDPSGFTDTQYF. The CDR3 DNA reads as TGCGTCAGCAGCCAAGATCCTAGCGGGTTCACAGATACGCAGTATTTT.

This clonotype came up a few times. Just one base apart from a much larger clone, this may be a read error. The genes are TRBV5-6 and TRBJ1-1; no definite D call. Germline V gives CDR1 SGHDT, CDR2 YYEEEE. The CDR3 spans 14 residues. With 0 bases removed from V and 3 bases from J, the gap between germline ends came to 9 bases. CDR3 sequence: CASSLAKMDTEAFF. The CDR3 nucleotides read TGTGCCAGCAGCTTGGCCAAAATGGACACTGAAGCTTTCTTT.

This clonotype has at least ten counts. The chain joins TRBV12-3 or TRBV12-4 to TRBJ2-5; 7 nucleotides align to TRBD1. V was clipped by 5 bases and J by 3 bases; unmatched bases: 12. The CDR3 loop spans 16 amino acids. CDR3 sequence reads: CASSAPRDRSEETQYF. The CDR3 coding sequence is TGTGCCAGCAGTGCTCCTCGGGACAGATCAGAAGAGACCCAGTACTTC.

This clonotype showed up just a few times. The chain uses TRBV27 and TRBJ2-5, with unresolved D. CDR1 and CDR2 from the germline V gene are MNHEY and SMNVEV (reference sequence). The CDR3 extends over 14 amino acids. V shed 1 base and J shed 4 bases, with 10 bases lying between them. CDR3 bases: TGTGCCAGCAGTTTATTAGGCCCAACAGAGACCCAGTACTTC. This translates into CASSLLGPTETQYF.

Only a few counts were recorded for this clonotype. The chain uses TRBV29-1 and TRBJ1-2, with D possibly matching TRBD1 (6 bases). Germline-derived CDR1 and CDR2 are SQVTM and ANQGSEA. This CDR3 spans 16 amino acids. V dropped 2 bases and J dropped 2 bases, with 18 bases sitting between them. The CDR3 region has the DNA TGCAGCGTTGAAACGGGGGCGGGTGGCTCGAACTATGGCTACACCTTC. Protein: CSVETGAGGSNYGYTF.

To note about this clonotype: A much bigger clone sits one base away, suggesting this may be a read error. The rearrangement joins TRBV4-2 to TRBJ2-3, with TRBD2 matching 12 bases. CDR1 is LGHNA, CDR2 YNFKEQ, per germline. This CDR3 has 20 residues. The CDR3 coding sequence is TGTGTCAGCAGCCAAGAAGTCCTAGCGGGAGGGCCTTTGGTAACAGATACGCAGTATTTT. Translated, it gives CVSSQEVLAGGPLVTDTQYF.